Shown below are 20 T cell receptor beta chains from a single sample sequenced in a study of cytomegalovirus exposure and HLA in healthy donors. Primers included in the PCR were 60 Vbeta and 13 Jbeta primers. The table came from immunoSEQ multiplex PCR; TCRdb's copy has only in-frame clones and leaves some out. The table shows 200,000 to 250,000 clones, with approximately 82% occurring only once. Sequences were obtained from PBMCs. The receptors originated from a woman in her sixties in good health and CMV-seropositive.

The J gene is TRBJ1-1, the V gene TRBV10-2; the D gene is possibly TRBD1 (6 bases). Per the germline V gene, CDR1 is WSHSY and CDR2 is SAAADI. Trimming took 4 bases from V and 1 from J, leaving 10 bases between them. This CDR3 is 14 amino acids long. CDR3 sequence (DNA): TGCGCCAGCAGTGGGGGACAAAAGAACACTGAAGCTTTCTTT. Its protein is CASSGGQKNTEAFF.

The chain is built from TRBV6-5 and TRBJ2-3, with D possibly TRBD1 on 5 matching bases. CDR3 length equals 13 residues. Trimming took off 6 bases at V and 6 bases at J, with 13 bases between the two ends. Germline V gene sequence: CDR1 MNHEY, CDR2 SVGAGI. CDR3 loop: CASRQDSRDTQYF. The CDR3 DNA reads TGTGCCAGCAGACAGGATTCCCGGGATACGCAGTATTTT.

This sequence joins TRBV5-1 and TRBJ2-5; D gene unclear. This CDR3 has 13 residues. The germline CDR1 and CDR2 sequences are SGHRS and YFSETQ. Trimming pared 1 base from V and 5 bases from J, leaving 9 bases between. The CDR3 region has the DNA TGCGCCAGCAGCTTGTTATCCTCGGAGACCCAGTACTTC. Amino acids: CASSLLSSETQYF.

The V and J genes are TRBV7-9 and TRBJ1-2; 10 positions match TRBD1. The ends lost 3 bases at V and 5 bases at J; junction bases unmatched: 6. Germline CDR1 and CDR2: SEHNR and FQNEAQ (reference sequence). This CDR3 spans 15 amino acids. The CDR3 nucleotides are TGTGCCAGCAGCTTGCGGGACAGGGGACCGTATGGCTACACCTTC. Translating gives CASSLRDRGPYGYTF.

This clone has a single count. The V call is TRBV5-1, the J call TRBJ1-6, with 7 bases matching TRBD1. CDR3 length: 15 amino acids. Germline loops: CDR1 SGHRS, CDR2 YFSETQ. The V and J ends lost 4 bases and 8 bases, in that order; junction bases with no gene match: 9. CDR3 nucleotide sequence: TGCGCCAGCAGCGATAAGACAGGGAAGGATTCACCCCTCCACTTT. It yields the protein CASSDKTGKDSPLHF.

Remarks on this clone: Other DNA variants within this sample encode the same CDR3. CDR3 loop: CASSLGQETQYF. The CDR3 DNA follows: TGCGCCAGCAGTCTCGGACAGGAGACCCAGTACTTC. This rearrangement joins TRBV5-1 to TRBJ2-5; D is perhaps TRBD1 (6 bases). CDR1 SGHRS and CDR2 YFSETQ come from the germline V gene. V was clipped by 5 bases and J by 5 bases, with 10 bases between them. The length of the CDR3 is 12 residues. Drawing the rest from reference TRBV5-1 and TRBJ2-5, the complete variable domain is KAGVTQTPRYLIKTRGQQVTLSCSPISGHRSVSWYQQTPGQGLQFLFEYFSETQRNKGNFPGRFSGRQFSNSRSEMNVSTLELGDSALYLCASSLGQETQYFGPGTRLLVL.

This clone was seen a single time. The V gene is TRBV5-4, the J gene TRBJ2-1, with 9 bases matching TRBD2. Trimming at V came to 0 bases and at J to 5 bases, leaving 6 bases not matched to a gene. The CDR3 is made up of 16 amino acids. Germline values: CDR1 SGHNT, CDR2 YYREEE (reference sequence). The CDR3 region is CASSLGPGGRDNEQFF. In DNA form, the CDR3 reads TGTGCCAGCAGCTTGGGCCCTGGCGGGAGGGACAATGAGCAGTTCTTC.

This clone was seen more than once but under ten times. The chain links TRBV30 to TRBJ2-5; 7 positions agree with TRBD2. The CDR3 spans 15 residues. Germline CDR1 GTSNPN, CDR2 SVGIG (reference sequence). V lost 0 bases and J lost 5; bases outside the gene matches: 9. The CDR3 DNA is TGTGCCTGGAGTGTAGGGCTGGGGGGGAGGGAGACCCAGTACTTC. It specifies CAWSVGLGGRETQYF.

The rearrangement links TRBV15 to TRBJ2-7, with D uncertain. The CDR3 length is 13 residues. V lost 0 bases to trimming and J lost 0 bases, with 3 bases between them. Germline V gene lookup returns CDR1 LNHNV and CDR2 YYDKDF (reference sequence). The CDR3 spells CATSRDSSYEQYF. CDR3 nucleotides: TGTGCCACCAGCAGAGACAGCTCCTACGAGCAGTACTTC.

The V call is TRBV7-9, the J call TRBJ2-3; possibly TRBD2 for D (6 bases). The V gene's germline CDR1 is SEHNR and CDR2 FQNEAQ (reference sequence). V was shortened by 7 bases and J by 0 bases, with 23 bases between the two germline ends. The CDR3 is made up of 18 amino acids. The CDR3 nucleotides read TGTGCCAGCACCCGATGGGGGACTGAGAGATTAAGCACAGATACGCAGTATTTT. Protein: CASTRWGTERLSTDTQYF.

The chain couples TRBV6-1 to TRBJ1-1; 8 bases line up with TRBD1. The CDR3 is 15 amino acids. The ends lost 6 bases at V and 5 bases at J; junction bases unmatched: 11. From germline, CDR1 is MNHNS and CDR2 SASEGT. The CDR3 sequence is CASRSTDRGRTEAFF. CDR3 bases: TGTGCCAGCAGATCGACTGACAGGGGTCGAACTGAAGCTTTCTTT.

The chain is built from TRBV19 and TRBJ2-5; D is possibly TRBD2 (6 bases). This CDR3 has 15 residues. Germline assignment: CDR1 LNHDA and CDR2 SQIVND (reference sequence). The V end lost 3 bases, the J end lost 7 bases, and 18 bases lay between the germline ends. The CDR3 nucleotides are TGTGCCAGTAGTATGGGGGGAGACCTGCTAGGGACCCAGTACTTC. Translating it yields CASSMGGDLLGTQYF.

This clone was seen only once. CDR3: CASSPYGEAQPSGYTF. Here the CDR3 DNA reads TGTGCCAGCTCACCCTACGGGGAGGCTCAACCCAGTGGCTACACCTTC. This chain joins TRBV18 and TRBJ1-2, with D unresolved. Per germline, CDR1 KGHSH and CDR2 LQKENI. CDR3 length: 16 amino acids. The V and J ends lost 3 bases and 7 bases respectively, with 21 bases between them.

This clone was seen only a few times. The chain has TRBV28 and TRBJ1-5; D is possibly TRBD1 (5 bases). The germline V gene has CDR1 MDHEN and CDR2 SYDVKM. The CDR3 covers 19 residues. V was cut by 6 bases and J by 4 bases, with 28 bases left in between. CDR3 coding DNA: TGTGCCAGCAGCTTAAACACTCCGGGTCTGGGACTCCAAAATCAGCCCCAGCATTTT. Translated: CASSLNTPGLGLQNQPQHF.

This chain connects TRBV28 to TRBJ2-1, with 7 positions matching TRBD1. V shed 5 bases and J 8 bases; nucleotides not matched to a gene: 6. This CDR3 has 13 amino acids. Germline V gives CDR1 MDHEN, CDR2 SYDVKM. CDR3 in amino acids: CASSPMTGHEQFF. The CDR3 region has the DNA TGTGCCAGCAGTCCAATGACAGGGCATGAGCAGTTCTTC.

The V call is TRBV5-4, the J call TRBJ2-1, with TRBD2 matching over 7 bases. Trimming took 1 base from V and 7 from J; bases not matched to a gene: 14. The CDR3 is made up of 17 amino acids. Germline-derived CDR1 and CDR2 are SGHNT and YYREEE (reference sequence). The CDR3 reads CASSLLRGYSGGNEQFF. CDR3 in DNA: TGTGCCAGCAGCTTGTTGCGGGGCTACTCGGGGGGTAATGAGCAGTTCTTC.

This chain uses TRBV10-1 with TRBJ2-2, with a possible D match to TRBD2 (6 bases). CDR3 length: 16 amino acids. Germline V gene lookup returns CDR1 WNHNN and CDR2 SYGVQD (reference sequence). V dropped 5 bases and J dropped 2 bases, with 15 bases sitting between them. CDR3 bases: TGCGCCAGCAGTCCTAGGACTATCCCAAACACCGGGGAGCTGTTTTTT. Protein sequence: CASSPRTIPNTGELFF.

The rearrangement uses TRBV5-1 and TRBJ1-1, with D maybe TRBD1 (5 bases). The CDR3 loop spans 14 amino acids. Trimming pared 2 bases from V and 5 bases from J, leaving 13 bases between. Germline CDR1 SGHRS, CDR2 YFSETQ. CDR3 sequence (DNA): TGCGCCAGCAGCTTAGGGGCGTTGGGAACTGAAGCTTTCTTT. Translation gives CASSLGALGTEAFF.

This clone was observed once. As DNA, the CDR3 is TGTGCCAGCAGGGGGCTGGGGGAGACCCAGTACTTC. Protein product: CASRGLGETQYF. J is TRBJ2-5 and V is TRBV28; tentatively, D is TRBD1 (5 bases). The germline CDR1 and CDR2 sequences are MDHEN and SYDVKM. V gave up 6 bases and J gave up 5 bases, with 10 bases separating them. The CDR3 totals 12 residues.

V gene TRBV19 combines with J gene TRBJ2-3, with 8 bases lining up with TRBD2. Germline loops: CDR1 LNHDA, CDR2 SQIVND (reference sequence). The V segment lost 1 base and the J segment 5 bases; nucleotides outside the gene matches: 8. The CDR3 length is 16 residues. CDR3 region: CASSIGSAGVLDTQYF. CDR3 bases: TGTGCCAGTAGTATAGGCTCAGCGGGAGTACTAGATACGCAGTATTTT.